This passage covers 30 T cell receptor beta chains from one sample sequenced in a study of control samples from healthy donors and cancer patients. Using immunoSEQ multiplex PCR, the repertoire was profiled, and TCRdb retains in-frame clones only, with some absent. The repertoire consists of tens of thousands of clones, with 89% occurring once and the leading ten covering around 9.5%. The sequencing input was PBMCs. The receptor set was obtained from a woman aged 50 to 65 with colorectal cancer.

Points on this clone: Other nucleotide sequences from this sample produce the same CDR3. This chain connects TRBV5-6 to TRBJ1-2; D perhaps matches TRBD1 (5 bases). Trimming took 1 base from V and 6 from J, leaving 10 bases between them. The germline gives CDR1 SGHDT, CDR2 YYEEEE. This CDR3 has 13 residues. The CDR3: CASSLRQGDGYTF. CDR3 nucleotide sequence: TGTGCCAGCAGCTTGAGGCAGGGAGATGGCTACACCTTC.

This chain's CDR3 is CASSVGWVTFEGYTF. CDR3 bases: TGTGCCAGCAGCGTAGGGTGGGTAACCTTCGAGGGCTACACCTTC. The chain links TRBV9 to TRBJ1-2, with D hard to call. The CDR3 length is 15 residues. The germline V gene encodes CDR1 SGDLS and CDR2 YYNGEE. The V and J ends lost 0 bases and 8 bases respectively, with 17 bases between them.

This chain joins TRBV30 and TRBJ1-1, with D possibly TRBD1 on 5 matching bases. Trimming took 4 bases from V and 0 from J, leaving 18 bases between them. Germline CDR1 GTSNPN, CDR2 SVGIG (reference sequence). CDR3 length equals 16 residues. CDR3 nucleotide sequence: TGTGCCTGGAACGTATGGGCGGGGGTTATGAACACTGAAGCTTTCTTT. This translates into CAWNVWAGVMNTEAFF.

The chain recombines TRBV5-1 with TRBJ2-1; D perhaps matches TRBD2 (6 bases). This CDR3 spans 15 amino acids. In germline, CDR1 is SGHRS, CDR2 YFSETQ. V lost 1 base, J lost 0 bases, and 8 bases lay in between. The CDR3 loop reads CASSLLGGSYNEQFF. In DNA form, the CDR3 reads TGCGCCAGCAGCTTGCTCGGGGGCTCCTACAATGAGCAGTTCTTC. Combining the CDR3 with reference TRBV5-1 and TRBJ2-1 gives the whole variable domain KAGVTQTPRYLIKTRGQQVTLSCSPISGHRSVSWYQQTPGQGLQFLFEYFSETQRNKGNFPGRFSGRQFSNSRSEMNVSTLELGDSALYLCASSLLGGSYNEQFFGPGTRLTVL.

This chain joins TRBV14 and TRBJ1-1, with D perhaps TRBD1 (5 bases). In germline, CDR1 is SGHDN, CDR2 FVKESK. V was cut by 2 bases and J by 5 bases, with 9 bases left in between. The length of the CDR3 is 13 residues. The CDR3 region has the DNA TGTGCCAGCAGCCAAATTTGGGGGACTGAAGCTTTCTTT. It yields the protein CASSQIWGTEAFF.

This chain joins TRBV12-3 or TRBV12-4 and TRBJ2-2; TRBD2 might be the D (5 bases). V lost 8 bases and J lost 5, with 9 bases in between. This CDR3 has 12 amino acids. CDR3 sequence (DNA): TGTGCCAGCCTTAGAGGGACCGGGGAGCTGTTTTTT. This gives the protein CASLRGTGELFF.

This chain connects TRBV19 to TRBJ1-2; D call uncertain. V lost 7 bases to trimming and J lost 8 bases, with 17 bases between them. CDR1 is LNHDA and CDR2 is SQIVND in the germline V gene (reference sequence). CDR3 length: 13 residues. The CDR3: CASKSTGPLGYTF. The DNA for the CDR3 is TGTGCCAGTAAATCGACTGGCCCTCTGGGCTACACCTTC.

This sequence joins TRBV5-1 and TRBJ2-1, with 14 bases fitting TRBD2. Germline V gene sequence: CDR1 SGHRS, CDR2 YFSETQ. V dropped 0 bases and J dropped 14; count of bases not matched to a gene: 4. This CDR3 has 14 residues. This chain's CDR3 is CASSLGTSGGRKFF. The CDR3 DNA follows: TGCGCCAGCAGCTTGGGGACTAGCGGGGGGAGGAAGTTCTTC.

The genes are TRBV6-2 or TRBV6-3 and TRBJ2-7; 12 bases agree with TRBD1. V shed 4 bases and J 6 bases; nucleotides not matched to a gene: 7. This CDR3 region has 15 residues. The germline gives CDR1 MNHEY, CDR2 SVGEGT. The CDR3, as DNA: TGTGCCAGCAGTTCTCGGGGACAGGGGGCTTTCGAGCAGTACGTC. Amino acid sequence: CASSSRGQGAFEQYV.

The V call is TRBV5-1, the J call TRBJ2-5; maybe TRBD1 (5 bases). V gave up 0 bases and J gave up 2 bases, with 11 bases separating them. Looked up from germline, CDR1 is SGHRS and CDR2 is YFSETQ. The CDR3 is made up of 15 amino acids. The DNA for the CDR3 is TGCGCCAGCAGCTTGGCCGCAGGGATGCAAGAGACCCAGTACTTC. It codes for CASSLAAGMQETQYF.

A few counts support this clone. This chain uses TRBV7-3 with TRBJ2-1, with D possibly TRBD1 on 5 matching bases. Trimming took 4 bases from V and 7 from J, leaving 20 bases between them. The CDR3 is made up of 16 amino acids. From germline, CDR1 is SGHTA and CDR2 FQGTGA. The CDR3 here is CASSSPGQGDRNEQFF. For the CDR3, the DNA is TGTGCCAGCAGCTCCCCCGGGCAGGGTGATCGTAATGAGCAGTTCTTC.

V gene TRBV6-5 combines with J gene TRBJ1-5, with D perhaps TRBD1 (5 bases). CDR3 length equals 14 residues. Germline CDR1 and CDR2: MNHEY and SVGAGI. The V and J ends lost 5 bases and 3 bases respectively, with 11 bases between them. The CDR3 sequence: CASSRGPHNQPQHF. DNA for the CDR3: TGTGCCAGCAGTAGGGGACCCCACAATCAGCCCCAGCATTTT.

This chain's CDR3 is CASSPVEQQETQYF. The CDR3 bases are TGTGCCAGCTCACCAGTTGAACAGCAAGAGACCCAGTACTTC. This chain connects TRBV18 to TRBJ2-5; no firm D call. The CDR3 has 14 residues. From germline, CDR1 is KGHSH and CDR2 LQKENI. The V and J ends lost 2 bases and 2 bases respectively, with 9 bases between them.

This sequence joins TRBV6-5 and TRBJ2-2, with 7 positions matching TRBD1. Per the germline V gene, CDR1 is MNHEY and CDR2 is SVGAGI. Trimming cost V 6 bases and J 0 bases; bases outside gene matches: 4. The CDR3 length is 15 residues. CDR3 sequence reads: CASSRQGANTGELFF. DNA of the CDR3: TGTGCCAGCAGCCGGCAGGGGGCGAACACCGGGGAGCTGTTTTTT.

CDR3 sequence reads: CSVAEHNEQFF. The CDR3 DNA is TGCAGCGTTGCGGAACACAATGAGCAGTTCTTC. The chain carries TRBV29-1 and TRBJ2-1; D is undetermined. This CDR3 has 11 amino acids. V gave up 4 bases and J gave up 5 bases, with 6 bases separating them. Germline CDR1 reads SQVTM; CDR2 reads ANQGSEA.

The chain uses TRBV28 and TRBJ1-4, with a possible D match to TRBD1 (5 bases). The germline gives CDR1 MDHEN, CDR2 SYDVKM. The germline V and J ends were trimmed by 6 bases and 8 bases, with 19 bases remaining between them. The CDR3 has 15 residues. CDR3 loop: CASRSFDSGGEKLFF. In nucleotides, the CDR3 is TGTGCCAGCAGATCCTTCGACAGCGGGGGAGAAAAACTGTTTTTT. The variable domain in full, completed from reference TRBV28 and TRBJ1-4, reads DVKVTQSSRYLVKRTGEKVFLECVQDMDHENMFWYRQDPGLGLRLIYFSYDVKMKEKGDIPEGYSVSREKKERFSLILESASTNQTSMYLCASRSFDSGGEKLFFGSGTQLSVL.

As to this clone: Other nucleotide sequences in the sample specify the same CDR3. The DNA of the CDR3 is TGTGCCAGCAGTCCAGGGGGCGCGAGCACCGGGGAGCTGTTTTTT. Protein product: CASSPGGASTGELFF. The chain carries TRBV7-6 and TRBJ2-2; 8 bases align to TRBD1. The V gene end was trimmed by 6 bases and the J gene end by 4 bases; junction bases not matched to a gene: 7. CDR3 size: 15 residues. CDR1 and CDR2 from the germline V gene are SGHVS and FNYEAQ.

The rearrangement links TRBV3-1 (or the pseudogene TRBV3-2) to TRBJ2-5; D tentatively reads TRBD1 or TRBD2 (5 bases each). This CDR3 is 13 amino acids long. V was trimmed by 5 bases and J by 5 bases, leaving 12 bases between them. Germline CDR1 is LGHDT and CDR2 is YNNKEL (reference sequence). The DNA of the CDR3 is TGTGCCAGCAGCTCCCGGGGCTATGAGACCCAGTACTTC. Translated: CASSSRGYETQYF.

The DNA for the CDR3 is TGTGCCAGCACCACATTAGGGGGGGGGCCCAACACTGAAGCTTTCTTT. Residues: CASTTLGGGPNTEAFF. V and J are TRBV25-1 and TRBJ1-1, with a possible D match to TRBD1 (6 bases). Germline V gene data show CDR1 as MGHDK and CDR2 as SYGVNS. The ends were cut back, 7 bases at V and 2 bases at J, with 20 bases in the middle. The CDR3 has 16 amino acids.

With regard to this clone: Distinct nucleotide sequences in the sample also encode this CDR3. This sequence joins TRBV7-3 and TRBJ2-1; the D gene is possibly TRBD1 (6 bases). From germline, CDR1 is SGHTA and CDR2 FQGTGA. The CDR3 is 13 residues long. V was pared by 2 bases and J by 5 bases, with 7 bases between. Here the CDR3 reads CASSLGQHNEQFF. Written as DNA, the CDR3 is TGTGCCAGCAGCTTAGGACAGCACAATGAGCAGTTCTTC. The entire variable domain, with the rest obtained from reference TRBV7-3 and TRBJ2-1, is as follows: GAGVSQTPSNKVTEKGKYVELRCDPISGHTALYWYRQSLGQGPEFLIYFQGTGAADDSGLPNDRFFAVRPEGSVSTLKIQRTERGDSAVYLCASSLGQHNEQFFGPGTRLTVL.

This chain joins TRBV6-5 and TRBJ1-6, with a weak D call TRBD1 (6 bases). Germline CDR1 reads MNHEY; CDR2 reads SVGAGI. Trimming left V 9 bases short and J 0 bases short, with 9 bases between. The CDR3 runs 14 residues. CDR3 amino acids: CASQGNSYNSPLHF. In DNA form, the CDR3 reads TGTGCCAGTCAGGGGAACTCCTATAATTCACCCCTCCACTTT.

The chain combines TRBV7-8 with TRBJ2-1, with 7 bases aligning to TRBD2. The CDR3 consists of 15 residues. CDR1 is SGHVS, CDR2 FQNEAQ, per germline. J lost 6 bases, V lost 2 bases, and 7 bases had no gene match. Here the CDR3 DNA reads TGTGCCAGCAGCTTAAGTCTAGCGGCTTCCAATGAGCAGTTCTTC. Protein: CASSLSLAASNEQFF.

V usage is TRBV27 and J usage is TRBJ1-1; D remains unclear. Looked up from germline, CDR1 is MNHEY and CDR2 is SMNVEV (reference sequence). V shed 6 bases and J shed 6 bases, with 17 bases lying between them. This CDR3 has 14 amino acids. The CDR3 DNA sequence: TGTGCCAGCAGATCCCCCGGGGTCAAGGCTGAAGCTTTCTTT. This codes for CASRSPGVKAEAFF.

The V call is TRBV28, the J call TRBJ2-7; D is possibly TRBD1 (6 bases). The germline CDR1 and CDR2 sequences are MDHEN and SYDVKM. This CDR3 has 13 residues. Trimming left V 3 bases short and J 6 bases short, with 12 bases between. CDR3: CASSFSRGGEQYV. The CDR3 DNA is TGTGCCAGCAGTTTTTCCAGGGGTGGCGAGCAGTACGTC.

This clone showed up just once. This chain uses TRBV10-1 with TRBJ2-2; perhaps TRBD2 as D (5 bases). The V and J ends lost 3 bases and 7 bases respectively, with 15 bases between them. Germline V gene data show CDR1 as WNHNN and CDR2 as SYGVQD (reference sequence). This CDR3 contains 15 residues. The CDR3: CASSDTAGESGELFF. For the CDR3, the DNA is TGCGCCAGCAGTGACACGGCCGGGGAGAGCGGGGAGCTGTTTTTT.

The gene calls are TRBV7-2 and TRBJ1-1, with 7 nucleotides matching TRBD1. The CDR3 extends over 13 amino acids. Germline V CDR1 and CDR2: SGHTA, FQGNSA. V trimming: 5 bases; J trimming: 6 bases; junction bases outside the gene matches: 6. CDR3 region: CASSLSGQSEAFF. CDR3 coding DNA: TGTGCCAGCAGCCTATCGGGACAGTCTGAAGCTTTCTTT.

The CDR3 DNA reads as TGTGCCAGCAGTGGGCAGGGCCGTGGCTACACCTTC. Protein: CASSGQGRGYTF. The V gene is TRBV2, the J gene TRBJ1-2, with a weak D call TRBD1 (5 bases). This CDR3 has 12 residues. The ends were cut back, 4 bases at V and 7 bases at J, with 10 bases in the middle. Germline V gene sequence: CDR1 SNHLY, CDR2 FYNNEI.

This chain joins TRBV19 and TRBJ2-5; no clear D. The V end was cut by 1 base, the J end by 5 bases, with 11 bases between. Looked up from germline, CDR1 is LNHDA and CDR2 is SQIVND (reference sequence). The CDR3 length is 14 residues. CDR3 sequence reads: CASSIAPRGETQYF. The DNA of the CDR3 is TGTGCCAGTAGTATAGCCCCCAGAGGTGAGACCCAGTACTTC. Together with reference TRBV19 and TRBJ2-5, the CDR3 gives the full variable domain: DGGITQSPKYLFRKEGQNVTLSCEQNLNHDAMYWYRQDPGQGLRLIYYSQIVNDFQKGDIAEGYSVSREKKESFPLTVTSAQKNPTAFYLCASSIAPRGETQYFGPGTRLLVL.

A note on this clone: Other DNA sequences of this sample code for an identical CDR3. The chain couples TRBV28 to TRBJ1-4, with D possibly matching TRBD1 (5 bases). Trimming pared 5 bases from V and 7 bases from J, leaving 17 bases between. Germline CDR1 reads MDHEN; CDR2 reads SYDVKM. This CDR3 contains 15 residues. The CDR3 loop is CASSRVGGVGEKLFF. Here the CDR3 DNA reads TGTGCCAGCAGTCGCGTTGGAGGGGTGGGTGAAAAACTGTTTTTT.

The chain has TRBV2 and TRBJ2-3, with D tentatively TRBD1 or TRBD2 (5 bases each). The CDR3 is 12 residues long. Trimming took off 8 bases at V and 4 bases at J, with 10 bases between the two ends. Germline V gene lookup returns CDR1 SNHLY and CDR2 FYNNEI. CDR3 amino acids: CASGGDSDTQYF. As DNA, the CDR3 is TGTGCCAGCGGGGGTGACTCAGATACGCAGTATTTT.